Following are 16 T cell receptor beta chains from one sample sequenced in a study of blood T cell repertoires in COVID-19. Assay: immunoSEQ multiplex PCR; the TCRdb copy retains only in-frame clones and omits some. The data contain 95,000 to 110,000 clones, approximately 81% of them singletons. The sequenced sample consisted of peripheral blood. These receptors originate from a human donor in a cohort sampled during active COVID-19.

This rearrangement joins TRBV18 to TRBJ2-1; 7 bases map to TRBD2. CDR1 and CDR2 (germline): KGHSH, LQKENI. The J segment lost 2 bases and the V segment lost 3 bases, leaving 1 base of the junction unmatched. The CDR3 has 14 residues. CDR3 amino acids: CASSPGLAYNEQFF. The CDR3 DNA reads as TGTGCCAGCTCACCTGGACTAGCCTACAATGAGCAGTTCTTC.

The chain joins TRBV7-9 to TRBJ1-2; 7 nucleotides align to TRBD1. V shed 6 bases and J 12 bases; nucleotides not matched to a gene: 7. In germline, CDR1 is SEHNR, CDR2 FQNEAQ (reference sequence). This CDR3 region has 11 residues. The CDR3 reads CASSKGAADTF. CDR3 bases: TGTGCCAGCAGTAAGGGGGCAGCTGACACCTTC.

The chain is built from TRBV24-1 and TRBJ2-1; the match to TRBD1 covers 7 bases. V gave up 4 bases and J gave up 8 bases; unmatched junction bases: 10. This CDR3 region has 15 residues. Germline V gene sequence: CDR1 KGHDR, CDR2 SFDVKD. This CDR3 reads CATSDPITGAHEQFF. For the CDR3, the DNA is TGTGCCACCAGTGACCCTATCACAGGGGCCCATGAGCAGTTCTTC.

The J gene is TRBJ2-5, the V gene TRBV7-2; 7 positions match TRBD2. From germline, CDR1 is SGHTA and CDR2 FQGNSA. V lost 4 bases and J lost 0; bases outside the gene matches: 5. This CDR3 contains 15 residues. CDR3 loop: CASSSGLTYQETQYF. The CDR3 coding sequence is TGTGCCAGCAGCTCGGGACTAACCTACCAAGAGACCCAGTACTTC.

V usage is TRBV7-9 and J usage is TRBJ2-1; 8 bases fit TRBD2. Per germline, CDR1 SEHNR and CDR2 FQNEAQ (reference sequence). The CDR3 is 13 residues long. Germline trimming cut 5 bases from V and 7 bases from J; bases unmatched to any gene: 4. CDR3 loop: CASSPGGGNEQFF. CDR3 DNA: TGTGCCAGCAGCCCCGGGGGGGGAAATGAGCAGTTCTTC. Full variable domain (rest looked up from reference TRBV7-9 and TRBJ2-1): DTGVSQNPRHKITKRGQNVTFRCDPISEHNRLYWYRQTLGQGPEFLTYFQNEAQLEKSRLLSDRFSAERPKGSFSTLEIQRTEQGDSAMYLCASSPGGGNEQFFGPGTRLTVL.

This chain links TRBV7-8 with TRBJ2-3; TRBD1 matches at 7 bases. V lost 2 bases to trimming and J lost 7 bases; unmatched junction nucleotides: 15. The germline V gene has CDR1 SGHVS and CDR2 FQNEAQ. The CDR3 loop spans 17 amino acids. CDR3 sequence (DNA): TGTGCCAGCAGCTTACGAGGGACAGATTTTAATGTGAATACGCAGTATTTT. This sequence encodes CASSLRGTDFNVNTQYF.

This clone has just a few counts. The J gene is TRBJ1-4, the V gene TRBV7-9, with unresolved D. The length of the CDR3 is 16 residues. Germline V lookup: CDR1 SEHNR, CDR2 FQNEAQ (reference sequence). Between the trimmed V and J ends, which lost 1 base and 5 bases, there was a span of 14 bases. CDR3 DNA sequence: TGTGCCAGCAGCTTAGTGTCCGGGTCCAAAAATGAAAAACTGTTTTTT. The encoded protein is CASSLVSGSKNEKLFF.

The CDR3 reads CASSEAAGSGANVLTF. The CDR3 bases are TGTGCCAGCAGTGAAGCAGCGGGTTCTGGGGCCAACGTCCTGACTTTC. The V and J genes are TRBV6-1 and TRBJ2-6, with TRBD2 as a possible D gene (6 bases). Germline V CDR1 and CDR2: MNHNS, SASEGT. The V gene lost 0 bases and the J gene lost 1 base, with 7 bases spanning the gap. There are 16 residues in the CDR3.

V usage is TRBV24-1 and J usage is TRBJ2-1; TRBD2 agrees at 7 bases. Trimming took 6 bases from V and 6 from J; bases not matched to a gene: 7. This CDR3 has 14 amino acids. The germline V gene encodes CDR1 KGHDR and CDR2 SFDVKD. The CDR3 sequence: CATSQGASGNEQFF. CDR3 nucleotides: TGTGCCACCAGTCAAGGGGCTAGCGGCAATGAGCAGTTCTTC.

The gene calls are TRBV28 and TRBJ1-1, with 10 positions matching TRBD1. The CDR3 runs 14 residues. The V segment lost 6 bases and the J segment 4 bases; nucleotides outside the gene matches: 5. The germline CDR1 and CDR2 sequences are MDHEN and SYDVKM. The CDR3 region is CASRRQGARTEAFF. DNA for the CDR3: TGTGCCAGCAGGAGACAGGGGGCGCGCACTGAAGCTTTCTTT. The whole variable domain, filled in from reference TRBV28 and TRBJ1-1, reads DVKVTQSSRYLVKRTGEKVFLECVQDMDHENMFWYRQDPGLGLRLIYFSYDVKMKEKGDIPEGYSVSREKKERFSLILESASTNQTSMYLCASRRQGARTEAFFGQGTRLTVV.

This chain links TRBV19 with TRBJ2-7; the D gene is possibly TRBD1 (6 bases). The CDR3 covers 14 residues. Trimming took off 5 bases at V and 0 bases at J, with 11 bases between the two ends. The germline gives CDR1 LNHDA, CDR2 SQIVND (reference sequence). CDR3 in amino acids: CASSPTDSSYEQYF. The CDR3 DNA sequence: TGTGCCAGTAGTCCCACGGACAGCTCCTACGAGCAGTACTTC.

The rearrangement uses TRBV27 and TRBJ2-2; D possibly corresponds to TRBD2 (6 bases). CDR1 and CDR2 (germline): MNHEY, SMNVEV (reference sequence). The V gene lost 7 bases and the J gene lost 0 bases, with 15 bases spanning the gap. The CDR3 contains 16 residues. CDR3 region: CASNRRGDANTGELFF. The CDR3 DNA sequence: TGTGCCAGCAACAGGCGGGGAGACGCGAACACCGGGGAGCTGTTTTTT.

The chain uses TRBV6-6 and TRBJ2-1, with a possible D match to TRBD1 (6 bases). The CDR3 length is 16 residues. V lost 6 bases and J lost 2, with 17 bases in between. Germline V gene sequence: CDR1 MNHNY, CDR2 SVGAGI (reference sequence). This chain's CDR3 is CASRRRGGFAYNEQFF. The CDR3 DNA reads as TGTGCCAGCAGACGGAGAGGGGGTTTCGCCTACAATGAGCAGTTCTTC.

The chain recombines TRBV7-3 with TRBJ2-2; the D gene is possibly TRBD2 (6 bases). Germline CDR1 is SGHTA and CDR2 is FQGTGA. Trimming removed 4 bases at V and 4 bases at J, with 7 bases between. CDR3 size: 13 residues. CDR3 loop: CASSSTSTGELFF. CDR3 bases: TGTGCCAGCAGCTCGACTAGCACCGGGGAGCTGTTTTTT.

The gene calls are TRBV4-3 and TRBJ1-1; a weak D match, TRBD1 (5 bases). CDR1 is LGHNA, CDR2 YSLEER, per germline. V lost 0 bases and J 4 bases, leaving 12 bases between the germline ends. The CDR3 length is 15 residues. CDR3 protein: CASSQDGRGGTEAFF. CDR3 DNA: TGCGCCAGCAGCCAAGATGGAAGGGGCGGCACTGAAGCTTTCTTT.

This clone showed up just once. The chain carries TRBV7-9 and TRBJ2-5; 7 nucleotides line up with TRBD2. The trim removed 5 bases at V and 1 base at J, leaving 7 bases unmatched. The germline V gene has CDR1 SEHNR and CDR2 FQNEAQ (reference sequence). CDR3 length: 15 amino acids. CDR3 DNA sequence: TGTGCCAGCAGCCTTGCCGCGGGAGTCCAAGAGACCCAGTACTTC. Amino acids: CASSLAAGVQETQYF.